Included here is one TCR beta chain sequence, with context. It lacks a known antigen. Qualities for individual bases were not recorded, and no much larger clone is one base off. The library was made by 5' RACE. The instrument given in TCRdb is Illumina HiSeq 2500. A second roughly 6 to 11 cycle PCR used a sample-barcoded 5' primer and a J-beta primer mix. Each TCR beta cDNA molecule received a unique molecular identifier from a template-switch 5' adaptor carrying 12 random nucleotides. Each sample yielded at least 2.5 million CDR3-containing paired-end reads. The Mint cDNA synthesis kit, primed by a TRBC-specific oligonucleotide, was used to synthesize first-strand cDNA from all RNA. After uracil-DNA glycosylase treatment, a first 18-cycle PCR used universal primers M1SS and BC2_uni_R on all cDNA. From the authors' description of their analysis: Each sample was normalized by randomly selecting 1 million high-quality reads, each carrying a distinct molecular identifier. Instead of being binned into consensus sequences, reads that shared molecular identifiers were thrown out. MiTCR, run with a Q25 quality threshold and the strictest error-elimination algorithm, handled CDR3 identification, clonotype clustering and error correction. Lower-bound total TCR beta diversity was estimated with a nonparametric unseen species model using Euler transformation. TCRdb reprocessed the public reads (quality trimming at Q25 with fastp, clone calling with MiXCR) and kept in-frame beta chains. Rows are combined by CDR3 protein, so each entry shows the most common genes and DNA. The V and J calls were not made by the authors but by TCRdb's processing. The sample contains under 2,000,000 distinct CDR3 sequences, around half of them found a single time. The ten largest clones take up 2% to 2.5% of the sample.

These data are taken from a study of blood T cells in healthy people across ages (dated by TCRdb to between 2014 and 2017). For the study in its entirety: In model experiments, template switching captured about one uniquely barcoded TCR beta cDNA molecule for every two T cells. Age-related changes in TCR beta repertoire diversity were measured in the study by deep sequencing normalized with unique cDNA molecular identifiers. Four age groups were formed from the donors: young (average around 15 years), middle-aged (more than 35), aged (62) and long-lived (about 80). To avoid experimental bias, donors of different ages were randomly spread across the sequencing lanes. Two additional independent replicas of 1 million unique cDNA reads from the same blood draw were analyzed for two donors (one aged 18 to 30 and one aged 80 or older).

The donors were 40 or so Caucasian individuals from Russia, aged roughly 6 to 100 years, who were systemically healthy. Ten milliliters of peripheral blood were drawn from each donor into EDTA-treated Vacutainer tubes. Ficoll-Paque density-gradient centrifugation was used to isolate PBMCs, with at least 6.5 million obtained per sample. Trizol reagent was used to extract total RNA from the PBMCs, yielding at least 5.5 micrograms per sample. For every donor, flow cytometry on a PBMC aliquot measured the percentage of naive CD45RAhigh/CD27high T cells. Reading from cysteine to phenylalanine, the CDR3 counts 18 amino acids. CDR3 DNA only is kept here, 54 bases in frame from base 1. V has 4 bases trimmed and J has 5 bases trimmed; junction bases matching no gene number 10. Based on the germline V gene, the CDR1 and CDR2 sequences are MNHEY and SVGAGI. On the study overall, not on this receptor specifically: Since profiling was done on bulk unsorted PBMCs, naive and antigen-experienced compartments could not be conclusively compared. Donor CMV infection status was unknown, potentially confounding age-related changes in expanded clonotypes. Observed TCR beta diversity per million T cells fell roughly linearly with age, and a significant reduction was already apparent by age around 44. The percentage of naive T cells measured by flow cytometry correlated strongly with observed TCR beta diversity. Estimates of total diversity from one million sequenced T cells were regarded as lower bounds and underestimates. Compared with the aged group, the long-lived group had more naive CD4+ T cells, fewer expanded clones and increased TCR diversity, a pattern suggesting age selection.

The sequence joins TRBV6-5 to TRBJ2-3; 15 bases in between match TRBD2. The receptor's source is a woman in her 40s in good health. The sequenced sample was blood. DNA sequence: TGTGCCAGCAGTTCTCTCGGGACTAGCGGGGGGCCGGTAGATACGCAGTATTTT. Protein translation: CASSSLGTSGGPVDTQYF.